One sample yielded the 24 T cell receptor beta chains listed below, sequenced in a study of T cell responses to AZD1222 COVID-19 vaccine. Here immunoSEQ multiplex PCR was the method, and the copy in TCRdb shows in-frame clones only, minus some. The data hold around 160,000 clones, with approximately 88% observed a single time. Sequencing used peripheral blood, obtained on day 0 of AZD1222 vaccination. The origin of the receptors is an adult in good health.

The rearrangement links TRBV5-4 to TRBJ1-3, with TRBD1 matching over 7 bases. The CDR3 loop spans 18 amino acids. Germline V gene data show CDR1 as SGHNT and CDR2 as YYREEE (reference sequence). Trimming removed 3 bases from V and 3 bases from J; junction bases left unmatched: 15. The CDR3 spells CASSSKTTGASFGNTIYF. CDR3 coding DNA: TGTGCCAGCAGCTCGAAGACAACAGGGGCTTCGTTTGGAAACACCATATATTTT.

The rearrangement links TRBV27 to TRBJ2-7; the D gene could be TRBD1 or TRBD2 (5 bases each). Trimming shortened V by 5 bases and J by 6 bases, and 23 bases separated the two germline ends. Germline CDR1 and CDR2: MNHEY and SMNVEV (reference sequence). The CDR3 length is 16 residues. This CDR3 reads CASSPMGGNLRGEQYF. The DNA for the CDR3 is TGTGCCAGCAGTCCTATGGGTGGAAACTTGAGGGGCGAGCAGTACTTC.

CDR3 sequence reads: CASRTGTYGYTF. The CDR3 DNA follows: TGTGCCAGTCGGACAGGGACCTATGGCTACACCTTC. V usage is TRBV19 and J usage is TRBJ1-2, with 8 bases fitting TRBD1. The trim removed 8 bases at V and 4 bases at J, leaving 3 bases unmatched. The CDR3 runs 12 residues. From germline, CDR1 is LNHDA and CDR2 SQIVND (reference sequence). The variable domain in full, with the rest retrieved from reference TRBV19 and TRBJ1-2, is DGGITQSPKYLFRKEGQNVTLSCEQNLNHDAMYWYRQDPGQGLRLIYYSQIVNDFQKGDIAEGYSVSREKKESFPLTVTSAQKNPTAFYLCASRTGTYGYTFGSGTRLTVV.

This chain links TRBV19 with TRBJ2-1, with 11 bases matching TRBD2. CDR1 is LNHDA and CDR2 is SQIVND in the germline V gene (reference sequence). V lost 3 bases to trimming and J lost 8 bases; unmatched junction nucleotides: 3. CDR3 size: 14 residues. CDR3 in amino acids: CASSISGGGYEQFF. CDR3 sequence (DNA): TGTGCCAGTAGTATTAGCGGGGGGGGATATGAGCAGTTCTTC.

The rearrangement joins TRBV6-4 to TRBJ1-2; possible D gene TRBD1, 6 bases. Germline V gene lookup returns CDR1 MRHNA and CDR2 SNTAGT. The CDR3 runs 17 residues. V dropped 5 bases and J dropped 3 bases, with 22 bases sitting between them. CDR3 DNA: TGTGCCAGCAGTAACCGGGACGGGGGCCCTCCCCACTATGGCTACACCTTC. This gives the protein CASSNRDGGPPHYGYTF.

This rearrangement joins TRBV12-3 or TRBV12-4 to TRBJ2-7; D is possibly TRBD2 (5 bases). V shed 6 bases and J shed 1 base, with 10 bases lying between them. The CDR3 covers 13 residues. DNA of the CDR3: TGTGCCAGCAGAACCGGGGAATCCTACGAGCAGTACTTC. Amino acid sequence: CASRTGESYEQYF.

This clone was observed a few times. The CDR3 here is CASDEPRIGTNTEAFF. The CDR3 region has the DNA TGTGCCAGCGACGAACCCCGGATAGGGACGAACACTGAAGCTTTCTTT. This chain uses TRBV2 with TRBJ1-1, with D tentatively TRBD1 (5 bases). The length of the CDR3 is 16 residues. Germline V lookup: CDR1 SNHLY, CDR2 FYNNEI. Trimming shortened V by 8 bases and J by 1 base, and 20 bases separated the two germline ends.

The gene calls are TRBV11-2 and TRBJ1-4; 7 bases are a match to TRBD1. Trimming cost V 5 bases and J 5 bases; bases outside gene matches: 8. CDR1 and CDR2 (germline): SGHAT, FQNNGV. The CDR3 totals 15 residues. Here the CDR3 DNA reads TGTGCCAGCAGCCACGACAGGGCGAGGAATGAAAAACTGTTTTTT. Protein: CASSHDRARNEKLFF.

The rearrangement uses TRBV29-1 and TRBJ2-7; 8 bases align to TRBD2. The CDR3 is made up of 13 amino acids. The germline gives CDR1 SQVTM, CDR2 ANQGSEA. With 3 bases clipped from V and 6 bases from J, the junction kept 7 bases outside the gene matches. This CDR3 reads CSVDASGSGEQYF. The CDR3 DNA sequence: TGCAGCGTTGATGCCAGCGGGAGCGGCGAGCAGTACTTC.

The rearrangement uses TRBV7-3 and TRBJ2-3, with TRBD2 matching 8 bases. The V gene's germline CDR1 is SGHTA and CDR2 FQGTGA. Trimming cost V 4 bases and J 3 bases; bases outside gene matches: 9. The CDR3 covers 16 residues. The CDR3 protein is CASSSPPGGGTDTQYF. CDR3 in DNA: TGTGCCAGCAGCTCCCCCCCCGGGGGGGGGACAGATACGCAGTATTTT.

The J gene is TRBJ2-5, the V gene TRBV27; a possible D gene is TRBD2 (5 bases). V lost 0 bases, J lost 3 bases, and 8 bases lay in between. Germline V gene lookup returns CDR1 MNHEY and CDR2 SMNVEV (reference sequence). CDR3 length: 14 amino acids. As DNA, the CDR3 is TGTGCCAGCAGTTTATCAACTAGAGAAGAGACCCAGTACTTC. Translation: CASSLSTREETQYF.

On this clone: At the DNA level, this CDR3 is encoded by other sequences in the same sample as well. This rearrangement joins TRBV14 to TRBJ2-6; D remains unclear. CDR3 length: 15 residues. The germline V gene has CDR1 SGHDN and CDR2 FVKESK. V lost 4 bases to trimming and J lost 0 bases, with 7 bases between them. CDR3 region: CASSPQYSGANVLTF. CDR3 DNA: TGTGCCAGCAGCCCCCAGTACTCTGGGGCCAACGTCCTGACTTTC. Full variable domain (remainder filled in from reference TRBV14 and TRBJ2-6): EAGVTQFPSHSVIEKGQTVTLRCDPISGHDNLYWYRRVMGKEIKFLLHFVKESKQDESGMPNNRFLAERTGGTYSTLKVQPAELEDSGVYFCASSPQYSGANVLTFGAGSRLTVL.

The DNA for the CDR3 is TGTGCCAGCAGTCTTTATCTAGGGGGGGCAGAGACCCAGTACTTC. Translated, it gives CASSLYLGGAETQYF. The chain uses TRBV27 and TRBJ2-5, with D maybe TRBD2 (7 bases). This CDR3 region has 15 residues. Per germline, CDR1 MNHEY and CDR2 SMNVEV (reference sequence). Trimming pared 5 bases from V and 4 bases from J, leaving 17 bases between.

This clone was seen once. The V gene is TRBV6-5, the J gene TRBJ1-4; no firm D call. This CDR3 spans 15 amino acids. Between the trimmed V and J ends, which lost 6 bases and 3 bases, there was a span of 14 bases. In germline, CDR1 is MNHEY, CDR2 SVGAGI. The CDR3 DNA follows: TGTGCCAGCAGCGTATCTACTAATTCTAATGAAAAACTGTTTTTT. This encodes CASSVSTNSNEKLFF.

This clone was seen just once. The chain couples TRBV6-5 to TRBJ1-1; tentative D call: TRBD1 (6 bases). With 5 bases removed from V and 6 bases from J, the gap between germline ends came to 16 bases. CDR1 and CDR2 from the germline V gene are MNHEY and SVGAGI. CDR3 length: 14 residues. The CDR3, as DNA: TGTGCCAGCAGTCACAAGGGGGGCGAAGCTGAAGCTTTCTTT. Translating gives CASSHKGGEAEAFF.

The chain employs TRBV12-3 or TRBV12-4 and TRBJ2-3; D not certain. The CDR3 spans 11 residues. V gave up 1 base and J gave up 8 bases, with 4 bases separating them. The CDR3 DNA reads as TGTGCCAGCAGTTTAGGGGCTACGCAGTATTTT. As protein: CASSLGATQYF.

The chain links TRBV15 to TRBJ2-3; 10 positions match TRBD2. Per germline, CDR1 LNHNV and CDR2 YYDKDF (reference sequence). CDR3 length: 16 amino acids. Losses at the gene ends were 1 base for V and 3 bases for J; bases not matched to a gene: 4. The CDR3 DNA sequence: TGTGCCACCAGCAGAGCAGCGGGGGGGCAGACAGATACGCAGTATTTT. Translation gives CATSRAAGGQTDTQYF.

The chain has TRBV28 and TRBJ1-4, with D unresolved. The V end lost 5 bases, the J end lost 10 bases, and 11 bases lay between the germline ends. Germline V gene lookup returns CDR1 MDHEN and CDR2 SYDVKM. This CDR3 contains 12 residues. CDR3 loop: CASSVDVRKLFF. The CDR3 DNA reads TGTGCCAGCAGTGTAGACGTGAGAAAACTGTTTTTT.

The chain combines TRBV19 with TRBJ2-7, with a weak D call TRBD1 (6 bases). This CDR3 region has 14 residues. Trimming stripped 3 bases from V and 2 bases from J, with 11 bases between. Looked up from germline, CDR1 is LNHDA and CDR2 is SQIVND (reference sequence). The CDR3 nucleotides are TGTGCCAGTAGTATCACAGGGATGGCCTACGAGCAGTACTTC. Protein product: CASSITGMAYEQYF.

The CDR3 nucleotides read TGTGCCAGCAGCCCGGGACAGGTGGGTTCGCCCCAGCATTTT. Translating it yields CASSPGQVGSPQHF. The V and J genes are TRBV5-8 and TRBJ1-5; 8 nucleotides match TRBD1. J lost 9 bases, V lost 4 bases, and 9 bases had no gene match. The CDR3 totals 14 residues. Germline V gene lookup returns CDR1 SGHTS and CDR2 YDEGEE.

The genes are TRBV2 and TRBJ1-5; no clear D. With 3 bases removed from V and 9 bases from J, the gap between germline ends came to 15 bases. The CDR3 sequence is 14 residues long. Germline V gene lookup returns CDR1 SNHLY and CDR2 FYNNEI. The CDR3 here is CASSDLGKTSPQHF. Here the CDR3 DNA reads TGTGCCAGCAGTGACCTCGGGAAAACCTCGCCCCAGCATTTT.

This clone showed up just a few times. The chain is built from TRBV7-2 and TRBJ1-2; tentatively, D is TRBD1 (6 bases). The germline V and J ends were trimmed by 1 base and 4 bases, with 13 bases remaining between them. The CDR3 consists of 15 residues. Germline V lookup: CDR1 SGHTA, CDR2 FQGNSA. The CDR3: CASSLGWGAGYGYTF. The CDR3 DNA sequence: TGTGCCAGCAGCTTAGGTTGGGGGGCCGGCTATGGCTACACCTTC.

This sequence joins TRBV6-4 and TRBJ1-1, with a weak D call TRBD1 (5 bases). In germline, CDR1 is MRHNA, CDR2 SNTAGT. V lost 4 bases, J lost 3 bases, and 12 bases lay in between. This CDR3 comprises 14 residues. The CDR3 here is CASSVVREDTEAFF. The CDR3 DNA follows: TGTGCCAGCAGTGTGGTCAGGGAGGACACTGAAGCTTTCTTT.

This chain connects TRBV6-5 to TRBJ1-2; D might be TRBD1 (5 bases). The CDR3 runs to 13 residues. Deletions cut 2 bases from V and 8 bases from J, with 12 bases between. Germline CDR1 is MNHEY and CDR2 is SVGAGI. The CDR3 loop is CASSYASRAGYTF. DNA of the CDR3: TGTGCCAGCAGTTACGCCTCCAGGGCCGGCTACACCTTC.